This T cell receptor (beta chain) was sequenced in a study of cytomegalovirus exposure and HLA in healthy donors. It was with 60 Vbeta and 13 Jbeta primers that the PCR ran. Here immunoSEQ multiplex PCR was the method, and the copy in TCRdb shows in-frame clones only, minus some. The repertoire has around 140,000 clones, around three fifths of them found once; the top ten carry around 1.8%. CDR3 length: 14 residues. Germline CDR1 MNHEY, CDR2 SVGAGI. Trimming left V 5 bases short and J 4 bases short, with 14 bases between. This clone was seen a few times. Its antigen is still unknown. General study results and limits: The productive fraction for most TCR beta V segments was about 90% or about 30% in an earlier analysis. Some V segments could not be told apart, so they were left out, TRBV6-2 and TRBV6-3 among them.

The chain recombines TRBV6-5 with TRBJ1-1; D remains unclear. Source material: PBMCs. This sequence originates from a male donor in good health and CMV-seronegative. Here the CDR3 DNA reads TGTGCCAGCAGTCAACCGGAGAGTCGCACTGAAGCTTTCTTT. This sequence encodes CASSQPESRTEAFF.